These T cell receptor beta chains were read from a single sample in a study of radiation and T cells in renal cell carcinoma. The method was immunoSEQ multiplex PCR; TCRdb's version includes in-frame clones alone and lacks a portion of them. The data show 130,000 to 150,000 clones, nearly 90% seen once. The source was blood, collected from a patient whose treatment included radiotherapy and nephrectomy. Every receptor here comes from a woman between 50 and 59 years old with renal cell carcinoma. The CDR3 runs from the conserved cysteine through the conserved F or W. Each record gives: CDR3 protein, CDR3 DNA, clone size, J gene, CDR3 length, D gene, V gene. A D gene is named only where the DNA matches it firmly. Not every row has a clone size; where given, it reads once, few, many or a size class.

cdr3_aa: CASSSRGRGTEAFF
cdr3_nt: TGTGCCAGCAGTTCCAGGGGGCGGGGCACTGAAGCTTTCTTT
clone_size: .
j_call: TRBJ1-1
cdr3_length: 14
d_call: TRBD1
v_call: TRBV6-5

cdr3_aa: CASSVQGAKGYGYTF
cdr3_nt: TGTGCCAGCAGCGTACAGGGGGCTAAGGGCTATGGCTACACCTTC
clone_size: .
j_call: TRBJ1-2
cdr3_length: 15
d_call: TRBD1
v_call: TRBV7-2

cdr3_aa: CASSLDRGPGELFF
cdr3_nt: TGTGCCAGCAGCTTAGATCGGGGTCCCGGGGAGCTGTTTTTT
clone_size: .
j_call: TRBJ2-2
cdr3_length: 14
d_call: .
v_call: TRBV11-2

cdr3_aa: CASTSAGVSMNTEAFF
cdr3_nt: TGTGCCAGCACCTCGGCGGGGGTAAGCATGAACACTGAAGCTTTCTTT
clone_size: few
j_call: TRBJ1-1
cdr3_length: 16
d_call: .
v_call: TRBV4-2

cdr3_aa: CASSPWGVGETQYF
cdr3_nt: TGTGCCAGCAGCCCTTGGGGGGTTGGAGAGACCCAGTACTTC
clone_size: .
j_call: TRBJ2-5
cdr3_length: 14
d_call: .
v_call: TRBV7-2

cdr3_aa: CASSLELAGGSYEQYF
cdr3_nt: TGTGCCAGCAGCTTAGAACTAGCGGGGGGCTCCTACGAGCAGTACTTC
clone_size: .
j_call: TRBJ2-7
cdr3_length: 16
d_call: TRBD2
v_call: TRBV11-2

cdr3_aa: CASSQERAAGGYNEQFF
cdr3_nt: TGTGCCAGCAGCCAAGAGCGGGCAGCGGGGGGGTACAATGAGCAGTTCTTC
clone_size: few
j_call: TRBJ2-1
cdr3_length: 17
d_call: TRBD2
v_call: TRBV4-2

cdr3_aa: CASRKRTSPVGELFF
cdr3_nt: TGTGCCAGCAGAAAGAGGACTAGCCCTGTCGGGGAGCTGTTTTTT
clone_size: .
j_call: TRBJ2-2
cdr3_length: 15
d_call: TRBD2
v_call: TRBV6-5

cdr3_aa: CAISSAAGGIDTQYF
cdr3_nt: TGTGCCATCTCCTCAGCAGCGGGGGGGATAGATACGCAGTATTTT
clone_size: .
j_call: TRBJ2-3
cdr3_length: 15
d_call: TRBD2
v_call: TRBV10-3

cdr3_aa: CAWTDSGNTIYF
cdr3_nt: TGTGCCTGGACCGACTCTGGAAACACCATATATTTT
clone_size: .
j_call: TRBJ1-3
cdr3_length: 12
d_call: .
v_call: TRBV30

cdr3_aa: CASRDRQRSGNTIYF
cdr3_nt: TGTGCCAGTAGGGATCGACAGCGCTCTGGAAACACCATATATTTT
clone_size: .
j_call: TRBJ1-3
cdr3_length: 15
d_call: .
v_call: TRBV19

cdr3_aa: CASSNPGTGRETQYF
cdr3_nt: TGTGCCAGTAGTAACCCTGGGACAGGGAGGGAGACCCAGTACTTC
clone_size: .
j_call: TRBJ2-5
cdr3_length: 15
d_call: TRBD1
v_call: TRBV19

cdr3_aa: CATSRDLGPGRQRYEQYF
cdr3_nt: TGTGCCACCAGCAGAGATCTTGGACCGGGACGGCAGAGATACGAGCAGTACTTC
clone_size: .
j_call: TRBJ2-7
cdr3_length: 18
d_call: .
v_call: TRBV15

cdr3_aa: CASSLRTGRTGELFF
cdr3_nt: TGTGCCAGCAGCCTGAGGACAGGGAGAACCGGGGAGCTGTTTTTT
clone_size: .
j_call: TRBJ2-2
cdr3_length: 15
d_call: TRBD1
v_call: TRBV7-9

cdr3_aa: CASRVGVSYEQYF
cdr3_nt: TGTGCCAGCAGGGTAGGGGTGTCATACGAGCAGTACTTC
clone_size: .
j_call: TRBJ2-7
cdr3_length: 13
d_call: .
v_call: TRBV6-1

cdr3_aa: CASSFIGETQYF
cdr3_nt: TGTGCCAGCAGCTTCATAGGCGAGACCCAGTACTTC
clone_size: once
j_call: TRBJ2-5
cdr3_length: 12
d_call: .
v_call: TRBV7-9

cdr3_aa: CATSRDRGPYEQYF
cdr3_nt: TGTGCCACCAGCAGAGATCGGGGCCCTTACGAGCAGTACTTC
clone_size: .
j_call: TRBJ2-7
cdr3_length: 14
d_call: .
v_call: TRBV15

cdr3_aa: CSVDGQGTDTQYF
cdr3_nt: TGCAGCGTTGATGGTCAGGGCACAGATACGCAGTATTTT
clone_size: .
j_call: TRBJ2-3
cdr3_length: 13
d_call: .
v_call: TRBV29-1

cdr3_aa: CASRFGEKLFF
cdr3_nt: TGCGCCAGCAGGTTCGGGGAAAAACTGTTTTTT
clone_size: .
j_call: TRBJ1-4
cdr3_length: 11
d_call: .
v_call: TRBV5-1

cdr3_aa: CASSLVWLGEQFF
cdr3_nt: TGTGCCAGCAGCTTAGTTTGGTTAGGAGAGCAGTTCTTC
clone_size: .
j_call: TRBJ2-1
cdr3_length: 13
d_call: .
v_call: TRBV7-9

cdr3_aa: CASSVRDRENYGYTF
cdr3_nt: TGTGCCAGCAGCGTGCGGGACAGAGAAAACTATGGCTACACCTTC
clone_size: .
j_call: TRBJ1-2
cdr3_length: 15
d_call: TRBD1
v_call: TRBV9

cdr3_aa: CASSHRGGPRTDTQYF
cdr3_nt: TGCGCCAGCAGCCATCGCGGGGGGCCAAGGACAGATACGCAGTATTTT
clone_size: .
j_call: TRBJ2-3
cdr3_length: 16
d_call: TRBD2
v_call: TRBV5-1

cdr3_aa: CASSPLGEQTEAFF
cdr3_nt: TGCGCCAGCAGCCCTTTGGGAGAACAGACTGAAGCTTTCTTT
clone_size: .
j_call: TRBJ1-1
cdr3_length: 14
d_call: .
v_call: TRBV5-1

cdr3_aa: CASGSLFQTGFYQETQYF
cdr3_nt: TGTGCTAGTGGTTCCCTCTTCCAGACAGGATTTTATCAAGAGACCCAGTACTTC
clone_size: .
j_call: TRBJ2-5
cdr3_length: 18
d_call: .
v_call: TRBV12-5

cdr3_aa: CASSQGSRASGEEQYF
cdr3_nt: TGTGCCAGCAGCCAGGGGTCACGGGCTAGCGGGGAGGAGCAGTACTTC
clone_size: .
j_call: TRBJ2-7
cdr3_length: 16
d_call: TRBD2
v_call: TRBV4-2

cdr3_aa: CASSLRARNTEAFF
cdr3_nt: TGTGCCAGCAGCTTAAGGGCACGGAACACTGAAGCTTTCTTT
clone_size: few
j_call: TRBJ1-1
cdr3_length: 14
d_call: .
v_call: TRBV7-9

cdr3_aa: CASSLTRGRETDEQYF
cdr3_nt: TGTGCCAGCAGCTTAACCCGCGGCAGGGAGACCGACGAGCAGTACTTC
clone_size: .
j_call: TRBJ2-7
cdr3_length: 16
d_call: .
v_call: TRBV5-5

cdr3_aa: CSVEDPGDYTF
cdr3_nt: TGCAGCGTTGAAGATCCGGGGGACTACACCTTC
clone_size: .
j_call: TRBJ1-2
cdr3_length: 11
d_call: .
v_call: TRBV29-1

cdr3_aa: CASSPLDRGTEAFF
cdr3_nt: TGTGCCAGTAGTCCTCTGGACAGGGGCACTGAAGCTTTCTTT
clone_size: few
j_call: TRBJ1-1
cdr3_length: 14
d_call: TRBD1
v_call: TRBV19

cdr3_aa: CASSLGSGGRETQYF
cdr3_nt: TGTGCCAGCAGCTTAGGATCCGGGGGGCGGGAGACCCAGTACTTC
clone_size: once
j_call: TRBJ2-5
cdr3_length: 15
d_call: .
v_call: TRBV7-2

cdr3_aa: CASRARDGYGYTF
cdr3_nt: TGTGCCAGCAGGGCCCGGGACGGCTATGGCTACACCTTC
clone_size: few
j_call: TRBJ1-2
cdr3_length: 13
d_call: .
v_call: TRBV2

cdr3_aa: CASRSGWDGYTF
cdr3_nt: TGTGCCAGCAGGTCTGGGTGGGATGGCTACACCTTC
clone_size: .
j_call: TRBJ1-2
cdr3_length: 12
d_call: .
v_call: TRBV5-5